In its sample, the clone carrying this T cell receptor (beta chain) was seen a few times. Its specificity is unknown. The source of the sample is a study of T cells after yellow fever vaccination. General study points: There was a small share of clonotypes that showed up in both the CD4 and CD8 compartments. Most clones from primary vaccination were detected again post-booster (roughly 96% CD4, 88% CD8).

MiXCR, run by TCRdb on the 5' RACE reads, gives a single entry per CDR3 protein. Of 250,000 or so distinct CDR3 sequences listed, around 7% are singletons. The V and J ends lost 5 bases and 4 bases, in that order; junction bases with no gene match: 9. This CDR3 has 16 residues. Germline values: CDR1 MNHNS, CDR2 SASEGT. This TCR derives from a man under 40 who received the YFV17D yellow fever vaccine. The rearrangement joins TRBV6-1 to TRBJ2-2; 8 bases line up with TRBD1. This specimen consisted of CD4+ T cells sorted from PBMCs, obtained 15 days after the yellow fever booster vaccination. DNA of the CDR3: TGTGCCAGCAGTCCGCGACAGGGGCGCTTCACCGGGGAGCTGTTTTTT. As protein: CASSPRQGRFTGELFF.